These T cell receptor beta chains were read from a single sample in a study of T-cell memory formation after mild COVID-19. TCRdb recomputed calls from the 5' RACE reads with MiXCR, one row per CDR3 protein. The data contain roughly 240,000 distinct CDR3 sequences, roughly 15% of them singletons. The sample comprised PBMCs or a T cell subset sorted from them (not recorded which). The source is a man aged 18 to 29 who had mild COVID-19 (a few samples of this study predate the infection). Cell type and time point are not known. The CDR3 runs from the conserved cysteine through the conserved F or W. Fields, in order: clone size, J gene, D gene, V gene, CDR3 DNA, CDR3 protein. D genes are given only for firm matches. Some rows have no size entry. The others give once, few or many, or a class for an expanded clone.

clone size: few
J gene: TRBJ2-7
D gene: -
V gene: TRBV7-2
CDR3 DNA: TGTGCCAGCAGCCCCACGGGACGTGGGCCCTACGAGCAGTACTTC
CDR3 protein: CASSPTGRGPYEQYF

clone size: few
J gene: TRBJ1-2
D gene: -
V gene: TRBV7-8
CDR3 DNA: TGTGCCAGCAGCTTAGCGGGGGGCGGGGCGGCCCGCTATGGCTACACCTTC
CDR3 protein: CASSLAGGGAARYGYTF

clone size: -
J gene: TRBJ1-6
D gene: -
V gene: TRBV6-5
CDR3 DNA: TGTGCCAGCAGTCAGGGTTCCCATAATTCACCCCTCCACTTT
CDR3 protein: CASSQGSHNSPLHF

clone size: -
J gene: TRBJ2-5
D gene: -
V gene: TRBV4-1
CDR3 DNA: TGCGCCAGCAGCCATCTCTACCAGGGGGAGACCCAGTACTTC
CDR3 protein: CASSHLYQGETQYF

clone size: -
J gene: TRBJ2-1
D gene: TRBD1
V gene: TRBV30
CDR3 DNA: TGTGCCTGGAGTCCCTCGACAGGGGTCGATGAGCAGTTCTTC
CDR3 protein: CAWSPSTGVDEQFF

clone size: few
J gene: TRBJ2-5
D gene: TRBD2
V gene: TRBV6-6
CDR3 DNA: TGTGCCAGCCGGGGGACTATCCAAGAGACCCAGTACTTC
CDR3 protein: CASRGTIQETQYF

clone size: many
J gene: TRBJ2-5
D gene: -
V gene: TRBV7-6
CDR3 DNA: TGTGCCAGCAGCTTAGCGGGTTTTCAAGAGACCCAGTACTTC
CDR3 protein: CASSLAGFQETQYF

clone size: -
J gene: TRBJ2-2
D gene: TRBD2
V gene: TRBV6-2/TRBV6-3
CDR3 DNA: TGTGCCAGCAGTTACTCGGAGCGGGGGGGCACCGGGGAGCTGTTTTTT
CDR3 protein: CASSYSERGGTGELFF

clone size: -
J gene: TRBJ1-4
D gene: -
V gene: TRBV29-1
CDR3 DNA: TGCAGCGTTCTCCAGGCAGGCGAAAAACTGTTTTTT
CDR3 protein: CSVLQAGEKLFF

clone size: many
J gene: TRBJ1-2
D gene: -
V gene: TRBV24-1
CDR3 DNA: TGTGCCACCAGTGAATCCGGGACCGACTATGGCTACACCTTC
CDR3 protein: CATSESGTDYGYTF

clone size: many
J gene: TRBJ1-1
D gene: -
V gene: TRBV5-5
CDR3 DNA: TGTGCCAGCAGCTTCAGGGCCAAGAACACTGAAGCTTTCTTT
CDR3 protein: CASSFRAKNTEAFF

clone size: many
J gene: TRBJ2-6
D gene: -
V gene: TRBV5-1
CDR3 DNA: TGCGCCAGCAAGGATACTGGGGCCAACGTCCTGACTTTC
CDR3 protein: CASKDTGANVLTF

clone size: few
J gene: TRBJ2-1
D gene: TRBD2
V gene: TRBV11-2
CDR3 DNA: TGTGCCAGCAGCTTAGGCTATACTAGCGCCTACAATGAGCAGTTCTTC
CDR3 protein: CASSLGYTSAYNEQFF

clone size: few
J gene: TRBJ2-3
D gene: -
V gene: TRBV5-1
CDR3 DNA: TGCGCCAGCAGCCCAGATTGGGGGAGCACAGATACGCAGTATTTT
CDR3 protein: CASSPDWGSTDTQYF

clone size: -
J gene: TRBJ2-2
D gene: -
V gene: TRBV12-3/TRBV12-4
CDR3 DNA: TGTGCCAGCAGGTTTAGTGAGGTCGGGGAGCTGTTTTTT
CDR3 protein: CASRFSEVGELFF

clone size: many
J gene: TRBJ2-2
D gene: -
V gene: TRBV5-1
CDR3 DNA: TGCGCCAGCAGCTTGGGGATGGGTCCCGGGGAGCTGTTTTTT
CDR3 protein: CASSLGMGPGELFF

clone size: -
J gene: TRBJ2-1
D gene: TRBD2
V gene: TRBV5-6
CDR3 DNA: TGTGCCAGCAGCAGGACTAGCGGGGGGGCCTGGGAGCAGTTCTTC
CDR3 protein: CASSRTSGGAWEQFF

clone size: few
J gene: TRBJ1-6
D gene: -
V gene: TRBV12-3/TRBV12-4
CDR3 DNA: TGTGCCAGAGGATACCCGGAGGAATCACCCCTCCACTTT
CDR3 protein: CARGYPEESPLHF

clone size: -
J gene: TRBJ2-1
D gene: TRBD2
V gene: TRBV5-1
CDR3 DNA: TGCGCCAGCAGCTCCGGACTAGCGGGGGCGTACAATGAGCAGTTCTTC
CDR3 protein: CASSSGLAGAYNEQFF

clone size: few
J gene: TRBJ1-5
D gene: -
V gene: TRBV6-2/TRBV6-3
CDR3 DNA: TGTGCCAGCAGACCCCCTGTGGCGGGTGGTCAGCCCCAGCATTTT
CDR3 protein: CASRPPVAGGQPQHF

clone size: -
J gene: TRBJ1-3
D gene: TRBD1
V gene: TRBV5-4
CDR3 DNA: TGTGCCAGCAGCTCCCTGACAGGGACGGGAAACACCATATATTTT
CDR3 protein: CASSSLTGTGNTIYF

clone size: -
J gene: TRBJ2-3
D gene: TRBD2
V gene: TRBV29-1
CDR3 DNA: TGCAGCGTCCCACCTCGGGGGGCAGATACGCAGTATTTT
CDR3 protein: CSVPPRGADTQYF

clone size: -
J gene: TRBJ2-3
D gene: -
V gene: TRBV6-5
CDR3 DNA: TGTGCCAGCAGTGGTGGGATTACAGATACGCAGTATTTT
CDR3 protein: CASSGGITDTQYF

clone size: many
J gene: TRBJ1-1
D gene: -
V gene: TRBV5-1
CDR3 DNA: TGCGCCAGCAGCTTGGAACCGACGAACACTGAAGCTTTCTTT
CDR3 protein: CASSLEPTNTEAFF

clone size: -
J gene: TRBJ2-7
D gene: -
V gene: TRBV4-1
CDR3 DNA: TGCGCCAGCAGCCAAGATAATTTCGGCTGGAAGTACTTC
CDR3 protein: CASSQDNFGWKYF

clone size: -
J gene: TRBJ2-7
D gene: -
V gene: TRBV11-1
CDR3 DNA: TGTGCCAGCAGCTTGCCTCGATCAGGGTGGGGACTCTACGAGCAGTACTTC
CDR3 protein: CASSLPRSGWGLYEQYF

clone size: few
J gene: TRBJ1-2
D gene: -
V gene: TRBV28
CDR3 DNA: TGTGCCGGACGCGAAAGCGGGGAGGGCTATGGCTACACCTTC
CDR3 protein: CAGRESGEGYGYTF

clone size: few
J gene: TRBJ1-2
D gene: TRBD1
V gene: TRBV7-9
CDR3 DNA: TGTGCCAGCAGCCCCTCAGGGGGATCAGCTAACTATGGCTACACCTTC
CDR3 protein: CASSPSGGSANYGYTF

clone size: many
J gene: TRBJ1-1
D gene: -
V gene: TRBV5-1
CDR3 DNA: TGCGCCAGCAGCTTGGCCCTAAGCACTGAAGCTTTCTTT
CDR3 protein: CASSLALSTEAFF

clone size: few
J gene: TRBJ1-6
D gene: -
V gene: TRBV7-9
CDR3 DNA: TGTGCCAGCAGCTTAGCAGGGTCAGATTCACCCCTCCACTTT
CDR3 protein: CASSLAGSDSPLHF

clone size: -
J gene: TRBJ2-7
D gene: -
V gene: TRBV7-3
CDR3 DNA: TGTGCCAGCAGCTTACACGGGAGCTCCTACGAGCAGTACTTC
CDR3 protein: CASSLHGSSYEQYF

clone size: -
J gene: TRBJ1-2
D gene: TRBD1
V gene: TRBV3-1
CDR3 DNA: TGTGCCAGCAGCTCCGACAGGGGAGATGGCTACACCTTC
CDR3 protein: CASSSDRGDGYTF

clone size: many
J gene: TRBJ2-3
D gene: -
V gene: TRBV5-1
CDR3 DNA: TGCGCCAGCAGCTTGGCCGCAGATACGCAGTATTTT
CDR3 protein: CASSLAADTQYF

clone size: few
J gene: TRBJ2-3
D gene: -
V gene: TRBV29-1
CDR3 DNA: TGCAGCGTTGATGAGTGGGGGGGCATAGATACGCAGTATTTT
CDR3 protein: CSVDEWGGIDTQYF

clone size: few
J gene: TRBJ2-2
D gene: TRBD1
V gene: TRBV9
CDR3 DNA: TGTGCCAGCAGCACCCGACAGGGGGTGAACACCGGGGAGCTGTTTTTT
CDR3 protein: CASSTRQGVNTGELFF

clone size: -
J gene: TRBJ2-3
D gene: -
V gene: TRBV5-1
CDR3 DNA: TGCGCCAGCAGCTTGGCCGGGGGCCGGGGAGATACGCAGTATTTT
CDR3 protein: CASSLAGGRGDTQYF

clone size: -
J gene: TRBJ2-1
D gene: TRBD2
V gene: TRBV6-1
CDR3 DNA: TGTGCCAGAAGGACCCTTAGACTAGCGGACAATGAGCAGTTCTTC
CDR3 protein: CARRTLRLADNEQFF

clone size: -
J gene: TRBJ2-2
D gene: TRBD2
V gene: TRBV19
CDR3 DNA: TGTGCCAGTAGCCCCGTCGGTAGCGGGGACTCCGGGGAGCTGTTTTTT
CDR3 protein: CASSPVGSGDSGELFF

clone size: -
J gene: TRBJ2-2
D gene: TRBD1
V gene: TRBV20-1
CDR3 DNA: TGCAGTGCTTCCTCCGGGACAGGGGGAACCGGGGAGCTGTTTTTT
CDR3 protein: CSASSGTGGTGELFF

clone size: -
J gene: TRBJ2-2
D gene: -
V gene: TRBV7-2
CDR3 DNA: TGTGCCAGCAGCTTAGTAAGCGTGAACACCGGGGAGCTGTTTTTT
CDR3 protein: CASSLVSVNTGELFF

clone size: -
J gene: TRBJ2-7
D gene: -
V gene: TRBV10-3
CDR3 DNA: TGTGCCATCAGACTTGGGGGGACGGCTTCGGACGAGCAGTACTTC
CDR3 protein: CAIRLGGTASDEQYF

clone size: many
J gene: TRBJ1-2
D gene: -
V gene: TRBV4-3
CDR3 DNA: TGCGCCAGCAGCCAAGCCTCTGGACAGACTAACTATGGCTACACCTTC
CDR3 protein: CASSQASGQTNYGYTF

clone size: -
J gene: TRBJ2-3
D gene: TRBD1
V gene: TRBV24-1
CDR3 DNA: TGTGCCACCAGTGATACCGGGACAGGGGCGATAGATACGCAGTATTTT
CDR3 protein: CATSDTGTGAIDTQYF

clone size: many
J gene: TRBJ2-5
D gene: -
V gene: TRBV28
CDR3 DNA: TGTGCCAGCAGCCGTCCCCCCCAAGAGACCCAGTACTTC
CDR3 protein: CASSRPPQETQYF

clone size: -
J gene: TRBJ1-6
D gene: TRBD1
V gene: TRBV7-2
CDR3 DNA: TGTGCCAGCAGCGAGGGACAGGGGGCGAATTCACCCCTCCACTTT
CDR3 protein: CASSEGQGANSPLHF

clone size: many
J gene: TRBJ2-2
D gene: -
V gene: TRBV7-6
CDR3 DNA: TGTGCCAGCAGCTTAAATATTGGGGACACGGCCGGGGAGCTGTTTTTT
CDR3 protein: CASSLNIGDTAGELFF

clone size: many
J gene: TRBJ2-7
D gene: -
V gene: TRBV11-2
CDR3 DNA: TGTGCCAGCAGTCCAACAGGGCTCGAGCAGTACTTC
CDR3 protein: CASSPTGLEQYF

clone size: few
J gene: TRBJ2-3
D gene: -
V gene: TRBV10-3
CDR3 DNA: TGTGCCATCAGTCGGGACGACACAGATACGCAGTATTTT
CDR3 protein: CAISRDDTDTQYF

clone size: -
J gene: TRBJ1-1
D gene: TRBD1
V gene: TRBV27
CDR3 DNA: TGTGCCAGCAGTGAGGGACAGTGGACTGAAGCTTTCTTT
CDR3 protein: CASSEGQWTEAFF

clone size: few
J gene: TRBJ1-1
D gene: -
V gene: TRBV6-2/TRBV6-3
CDR3 DNA: TGTGCCAGCACCCCGTCCCTCCGGGACACTGAAGCTTTCTTT
CDR3 protein: CASTPSLRDTEAFF

clone size: -
J gene: TRBJ1-6
D gene: TRBD1
V gene: TRBV28
CDR3 DNA: TGTGCCAGCAGTGTCCGGGACAGGGGTCGAAGGGCACCCCTCCACTTT
CDR3 protein: CASSVRDRGRRAPLHF

clone size: few
J gene: TRBJ1-5
D gene: -
V gene: TRBV19
CDR3 DNA: TGTGCCAGTAGTAGAGGGAACGGCAATCAGCCCCAGCATTTT
CDR3 protein: CASSRGNGNQPQHF

clone size: -
J gene: TRBJ2-7
D gene: -
V gene: TRBV12-3/TRBV12-4
CDR3 DNA: TGTGCCAGCAAGGTAGATGAAAGCTACGAGCAGTACTTC
CDR3 protein: CASKVDESYEQYF

clone size: -
J gene: TRBJ2-7
D gene: -
V gene: TRBV7-7
CDR3 DNA: TGTGCCAGCAGCTTAGGCGGGGTGGGATACTTC
CDR3 protein: CASSLGGVGYF

clone size: few
J gene: TRBJ1-2
D gene: -
V gene: TRBV6-5
CDR3 DNA: TGTGCCAGCAGTTACGGGGGGCAGCCCGACTATGGCTACACCTTC
CDR3 protein: CASSYGGQPDYGYTF

clone size: -
J gene: TRBJ1-6
D gene: TRBD1
V gene: TRBV10-2
CDR3 DNA: TGCGCCAGCAGCCCCGGGACAGGGCGGCCCCTCCACTTT
CDR3 protein: CASSPGTGRPLHF

clone size: -
J gene: TRBJ1-1
D gene: TRBD1
V gene: TRBV27
CDR3 DNA: TGTGCCAGCAGTCAAGGACAGGGCCCTGAAGCTTTCTTT
CDR3 protein: CASSQGQGPEAFF

clone size: few
J gene: TRBJ2-5
D gene: -
V gene: TRBV21-1
CDR3 DNA: TGTGCCAGAGTCCGGGGGCGCCCGCAAGAGACCCAGTACTTC
CDR3 protein: CARVRGRPQETQYF

clone size: few
J gene: TRBJ2-7
D gene: -
V gene: TRBV7-9
CDR3 DNA: TGTGCCAGCAGCCCCCCAAGTGCCTACGAGCAGTACTTC
CDR3 protein: CASSPPSAYEQYF